This T cell receptor beta chain came from a study of T cell responses to AZD1222 COVID-19 vaccine. Produced via immunoSEQ multiplex PCR; TCRdb's table is partial and in-frame only. The sample includes 90,000 to 120,000 clones, 70% to 90% seen only once; the top ten take about 5%. The CDR3 has 14 residues. The V gene's germline CDR1 is LNHNV and CDR2 YYDKDF (reference sequence). Trimming left V 1 base short and J 1 base short, with 7 bases between. The sequence was collected from an adult who received the AZD1222 COVID-19 vaccine. V gene TRBV15 combines with J gene TRBJ2-5; D might be TRBD1 or TRBD2, each matching 5 bases. The sample in question was peripheral blood, obtained 28 days after the second AZD1222 dose. CDR3 residues: CATSRGGAQETQYF. CDR3 DNA: TGTGCCACCAGCAGAGGAGGGGCCCAAGAGACCCAGTACTTC. The variable domain in full, completed from reference TRBV15 and TRBJ2-5, reads DAMVIQNPRYQVTQFGKPVTLSCSQTLNHNVMYWYQQKSSQAPKLLFHYYDKDFNNEADTPDNFQSRRPNTSFCFLDIRSPGLGDTAMYLCATSRGGAQETQYFGPGTRLLVL.